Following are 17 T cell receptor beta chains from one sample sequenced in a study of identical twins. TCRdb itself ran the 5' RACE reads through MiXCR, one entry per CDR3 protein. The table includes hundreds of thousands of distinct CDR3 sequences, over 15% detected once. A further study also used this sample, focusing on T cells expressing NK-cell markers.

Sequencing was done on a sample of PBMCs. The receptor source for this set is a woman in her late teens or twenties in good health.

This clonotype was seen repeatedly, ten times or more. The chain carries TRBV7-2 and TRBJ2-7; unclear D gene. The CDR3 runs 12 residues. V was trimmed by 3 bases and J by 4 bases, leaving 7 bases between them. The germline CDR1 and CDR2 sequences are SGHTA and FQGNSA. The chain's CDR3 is CASSLTTYEQYF. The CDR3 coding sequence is TGTGCCAGCAGCTTGACAACTTACGAGCAGTACTTC.

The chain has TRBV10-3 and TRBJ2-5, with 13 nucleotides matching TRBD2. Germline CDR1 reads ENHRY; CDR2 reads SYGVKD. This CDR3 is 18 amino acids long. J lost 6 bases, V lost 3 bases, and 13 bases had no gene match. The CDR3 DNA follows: TGTGCCATCAGTGAAGGACTAGCGGGAGTAGCGGACGAGCAGACCCAGTACTTC. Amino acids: CAISEGLAGVADEQTQYF.

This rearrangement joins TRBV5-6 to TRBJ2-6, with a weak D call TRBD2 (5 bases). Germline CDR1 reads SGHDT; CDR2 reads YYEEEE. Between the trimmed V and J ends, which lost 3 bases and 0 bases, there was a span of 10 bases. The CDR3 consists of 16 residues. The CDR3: CASSSGLSSGANVLTF. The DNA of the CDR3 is TGTGCCAGCAGCTCAGGACTTTCCTCTGGGGCCAACGTCCTGACTTTC.

The CDR3 DNA sequence: TGTGCCAGCAGCTTGCTGAGAGCGGGCGCCTACGAGCAGTACTTC. Protein: CASSLLRAGAYEQYF. The chain combines TRBV5-6 with TRBJ2-7, with D possibly matching TRBD2 (6 bases). V was pared by 1 base and J by 2 bases, with 13 bases between. The CDR3 runs to 15 residues. In germline, CDR1 is SGHDT, CDR2 YYEEEE. Full variable domain (rest looked up from reference TRBV5-6 and TRBJ2-7): DAGVTQSPTHLIKTRGQQVTLRCSPKSGHDTVSWYQQALGQGPQFIFQYYEEEERQRGNFPDRFSGHQFPNYSSELNVNALLLGDSALYLCASSLLRAGAYEQYFGPGTRLTVT.

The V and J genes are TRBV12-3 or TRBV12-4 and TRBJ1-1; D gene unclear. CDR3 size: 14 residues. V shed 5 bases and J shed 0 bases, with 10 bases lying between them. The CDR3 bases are TGTGCCAGCAGTGGGAAGGTTATGAACACTGAAGCTTTCTTT. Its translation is CASSGKVMNTEAFF.

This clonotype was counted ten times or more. CDR3 nucleotides: TGCAGCGTTTATGGCGCGAGCTCCTACAATGAGCAGTTCTTC. Translation: CSVYGASSYNEQFF. This chain links TRBV29-1 with TRBJ2-1, with D unresolved. CDR1 and CDR2 (germline): SQVTM, ANQGSEA. Trimming pared 5 bases from V and 0 bases from J, leaving 11 bases between. The CDR3 contains 14 residues.

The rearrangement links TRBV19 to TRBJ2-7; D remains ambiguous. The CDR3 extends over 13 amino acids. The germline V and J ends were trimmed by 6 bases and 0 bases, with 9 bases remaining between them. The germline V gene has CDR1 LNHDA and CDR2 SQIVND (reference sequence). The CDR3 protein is CASRQDYSYEQYF. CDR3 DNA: TGTGCCAGTAGGCAGGATTACTCCTACGAGCAGTACTTC.

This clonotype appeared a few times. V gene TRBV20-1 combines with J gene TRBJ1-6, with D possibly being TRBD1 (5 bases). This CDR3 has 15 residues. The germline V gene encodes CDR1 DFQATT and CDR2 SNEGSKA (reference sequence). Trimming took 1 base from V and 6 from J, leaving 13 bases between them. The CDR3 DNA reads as TGCAGTGCTAGAGCTGGTCAGGGCGCTAATTCACCCCTCCACTTT. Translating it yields CSARAGQGANSPLHF.

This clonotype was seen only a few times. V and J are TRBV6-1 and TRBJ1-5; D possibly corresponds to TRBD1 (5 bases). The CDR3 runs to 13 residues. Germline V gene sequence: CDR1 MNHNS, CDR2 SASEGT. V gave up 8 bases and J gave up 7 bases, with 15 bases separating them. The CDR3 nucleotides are TGTGCCAGCCGTGGAGCATGGGGGCAGCCCCAGCATTTT. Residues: CASRGAWGQPQHF.

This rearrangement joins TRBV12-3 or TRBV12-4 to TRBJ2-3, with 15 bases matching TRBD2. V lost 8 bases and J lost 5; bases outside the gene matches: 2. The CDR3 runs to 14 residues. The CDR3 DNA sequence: TGTGCCAGCGGACTAGCGGGAGGGGTAGATACGCAGTATTTT. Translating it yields CASGLAGGVDTQYF.

CDR3 coding DNA: TGTGCCAGCAGGAGGGGGGCGCCGGAGACCCAGTACTTC. Its translation: CASRRGAPETQYF. The chain links TRBV6-1 to TRBJ2-5; either TRBD1 or TRBD2 may fit D (6 bases each). Germline values: CDR1 MNHNS, CDR2 SASEGT. The CDR3 covers 13 residues. V lost 6 bases to trimming and J lost 5 bases, with 13 bases between them.

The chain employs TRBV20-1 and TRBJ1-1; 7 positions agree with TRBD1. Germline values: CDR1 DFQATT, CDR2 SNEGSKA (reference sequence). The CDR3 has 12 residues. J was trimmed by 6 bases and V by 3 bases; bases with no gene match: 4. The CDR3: CSASGTAPEAFF. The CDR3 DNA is TGCAGTGCTAGCGGGACAGCTCCTGAAGCTTTCTTT.

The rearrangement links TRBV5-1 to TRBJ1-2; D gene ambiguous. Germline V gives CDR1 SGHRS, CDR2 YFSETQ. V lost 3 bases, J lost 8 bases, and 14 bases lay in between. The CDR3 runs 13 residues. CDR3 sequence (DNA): TGCGCCAGCAGCTCGAGTGCGCGACCCGGCTACACCTTC. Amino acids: CASSSSARPGYTF.

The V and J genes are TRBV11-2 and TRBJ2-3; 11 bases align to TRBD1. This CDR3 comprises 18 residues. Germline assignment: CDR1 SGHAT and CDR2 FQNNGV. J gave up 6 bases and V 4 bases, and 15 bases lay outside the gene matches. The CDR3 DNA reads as TGTGCCAGCAGCTCACCGGGACAGGGGGGGGCGGGATCGGATACGCAGTATTTT. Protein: CASSSPGQGGAGSDTQYF.

The CDR3 here is CASGSRTPLAGSGRNEQFF. The DNA for the CDR3 is TGTGCCAGCGGATCTCGGACCCCCCTAGCGGGATCGGGGAGGAATGAGCAGTTCTTC. The chain is built from TRBV11-2 and TRBJ2-1, with 9 bases identical to TRBD2. The CDR3 has 19 amino acids. V dropped 8 bases and J dropped 7; count of bases not matched to a gene: 24. CDR1 SGHAT and CDR2 FQNNGV come from the germline V gene.

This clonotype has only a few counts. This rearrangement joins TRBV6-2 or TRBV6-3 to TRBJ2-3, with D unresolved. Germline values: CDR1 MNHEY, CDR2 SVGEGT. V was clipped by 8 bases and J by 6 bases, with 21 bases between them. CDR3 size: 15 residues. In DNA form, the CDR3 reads TGTGCCAGCCTCCATGACTCGACGAGAAAGGATACGCAGTATTTT. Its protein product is CASLHDSTRKDTQYF.

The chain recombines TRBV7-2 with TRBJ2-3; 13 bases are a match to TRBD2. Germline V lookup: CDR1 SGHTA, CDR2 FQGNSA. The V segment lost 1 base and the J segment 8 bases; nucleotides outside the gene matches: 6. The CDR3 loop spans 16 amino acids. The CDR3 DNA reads TGTGCCAGCAGCTTAGTGGGACTAGCGGGAACCAGTACGCAGTATTTT. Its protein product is CASSLVGLAGTSTQYF.